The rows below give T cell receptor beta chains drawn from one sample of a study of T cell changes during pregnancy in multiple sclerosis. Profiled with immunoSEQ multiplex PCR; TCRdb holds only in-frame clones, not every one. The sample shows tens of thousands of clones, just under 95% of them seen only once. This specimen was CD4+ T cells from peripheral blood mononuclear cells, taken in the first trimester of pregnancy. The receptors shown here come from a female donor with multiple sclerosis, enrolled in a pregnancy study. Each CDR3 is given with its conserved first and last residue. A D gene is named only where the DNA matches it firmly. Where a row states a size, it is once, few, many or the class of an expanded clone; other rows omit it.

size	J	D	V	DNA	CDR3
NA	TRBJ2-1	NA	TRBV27	TGTGCCAGCAGTATCAGGACAGTCAAGCACTCCTACAATGAGCAGTTCTTC	CASSIRTVKHSYNEQFF
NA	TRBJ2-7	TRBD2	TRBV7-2	TGTGCCAGCAGCTTAGCGTCACTAGCGGGAGGAAGAGGCGAGCAGTACTTC	CASSLASLAGGRGEQYF
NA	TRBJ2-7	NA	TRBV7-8	TGTGCCAGCAGCTCCCTAGCGCGAACCTACGAGCAGTACTTC	CASSSLARTYEQYF
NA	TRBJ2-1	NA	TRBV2	TGTGCCAGCAGTGAAGGACTCCTTCCCTACAATGAGCAGTTCTTC	CASSEGLLPYNEQFF
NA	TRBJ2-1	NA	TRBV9	TGTGCCAGCAGCGTAGGGCCAGGGGCCCGCAATGAGCAGTTCTTC	CASSVGPGARNEQFF
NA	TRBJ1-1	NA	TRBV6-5	TGTGCCAGCAGACCCTCCACTGCGAACACTGAAGCTTTCTTT	CASRPSTANTEAFF
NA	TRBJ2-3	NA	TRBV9	TGTGCCAGCACGGCGAGAGGCTGGGGCACAGATACGCAGTATTTT	CASTARGWGTDTQYF
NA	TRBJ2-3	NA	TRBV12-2	TGTGCAAGTCGCTCCGGACAGGATTCTAGCGAGACTAGCACAGATACGCAGTATTTT	CASRSGQDSSETSTDTQYF
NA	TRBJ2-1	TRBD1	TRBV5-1	TGCGCCAGCAGCTCCCCGACAGGGCTTTCCTACAATGAGCAGTTCTTC	CASSSPTGLSYNEQFF
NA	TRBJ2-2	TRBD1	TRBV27	TGTGCCAGCAGGAGGACAGGGAACACCGGGGAGCTGTTTTTT	CASRRTGNTGELFF
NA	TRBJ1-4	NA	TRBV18	TGTGCCAGCTCCGACCAGGCAGTAGAGTATGAAAAACTGTTTTTT	CASSDQAVEYEKLFF
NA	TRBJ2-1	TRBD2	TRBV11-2	TGTGCCAGCAGCTTACTAGCGGGAGTCACAAATGAGCAGTTCTTC	CASSLLAGVTNEQFF
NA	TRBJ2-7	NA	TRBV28	TGTGCCAGCAGTACCCAGGCCGGCAGGACCTACGAGCAGTACTTC	CASSTQAGRTYEQYF
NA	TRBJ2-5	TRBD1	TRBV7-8	TGTGTCACGGACAGGGGCGGATCAGAGACCCAGTACTTC	CVTDRGGSETQYF
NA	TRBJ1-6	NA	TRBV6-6	TGTGCCAGCAATTCAGGGGCCTCCTTAGGGAGCCTCCACTTT	CASNSGASLGSLHF
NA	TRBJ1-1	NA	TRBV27	TGTGCCAGCAGTTTCAGCCAGGTCAGTACTGAAGCTTTCTTT	CASSFSQVSTEAFF
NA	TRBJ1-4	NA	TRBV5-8	TGTGCCAGCAGCTCGGACAGATTTAATGAAAAACTGTTTTTT	CASSSDRFNEKLFF
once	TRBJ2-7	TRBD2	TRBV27	TGTGCCAGCAAGGGACTAGCGAAATCCTACGAGCAGTACTTC	CASKGLAKSYEQYF
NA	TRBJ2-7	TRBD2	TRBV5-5	TGTGCCAGCAGCTCGGGACTAGCGGGATCGATCGAGCAGTACTTC	CASSSGLAGSIEQYF
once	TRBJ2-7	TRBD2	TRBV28	TGTGCCAGCAGATTAGCGGGAGAGTCGTACGAGCAGTACTTC	CASRLAGESYEQYF
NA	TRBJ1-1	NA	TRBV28	TGTGCCAGCAGTCTATCGGACACTGAAGCTTTCTTT	CASSLSDTEAFF
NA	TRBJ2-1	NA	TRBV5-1	TGCGCCAGCAGCTTGAGCAGCGTCTCCTACAATGAGCAGTTCTTC	CASSLSSVSYNEQFF
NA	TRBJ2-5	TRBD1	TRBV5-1	TGCGCCAGCAGTTCCCTGACAGGGGGGGAGACCCAGTACTTC	CASSSLTGGETQYF
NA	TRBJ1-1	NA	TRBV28	TGTGCCAGCAGGCCCGCGGGAGGGGCGGCGACTGAAGCTTTCTTT	CASRPAGGAATEAFF
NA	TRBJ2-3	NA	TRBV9	TGTGCCAGCAGCGTAGACGTGGGGGGAGATACGCAGTATTTT	CASSVDVGGDTQYF
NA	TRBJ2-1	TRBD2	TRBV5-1	TGCGCCAGCAGCTGGACTAGTGATGAGCAGTTCTTC	CASSWTSDEQFF
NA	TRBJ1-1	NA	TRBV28	TGTGCCAGCAGCCAGGACTACGGGCGGGCTTTCTTT	CASSQDYGRAFF
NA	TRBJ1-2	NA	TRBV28	TGTGCCAGCAGTTTACCTAGCTATGGCTACACCTTC	CASSLPSYGYTF
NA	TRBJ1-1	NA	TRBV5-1	TGCGCCAGCAGCTTGCAGGCAACGGGGACTGAAGCTTTCTTT	CASSLQATGTEAFF
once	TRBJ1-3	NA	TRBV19	TGTGCCAGTAGATCGGGACTAGCAGCAGGAAACACCATATATTTT	CASRSGLAAGNTIYF
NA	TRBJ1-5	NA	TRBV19	TGTGCCAGTAGTATCCTAGGGGATCAGCCCCAGCATTTT	CASSILGDQPQHF
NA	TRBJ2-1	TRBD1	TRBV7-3	TGTGCCAGCAGCTTAACCCCCGTTAGGACAGGCCGCTCCTACAATGAGCAGTTCTTC	CASSLTPVRTGRSYNEQFF
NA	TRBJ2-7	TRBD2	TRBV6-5	TGTGCCAGCAGTACGACTAGCGGGAGTGTCTACGAGCAGTACTTC	CASSTTSGSVYEQYF
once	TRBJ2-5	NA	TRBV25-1	TGTGCCAGCAGTCCTCTGGGCAGACAAGAGACCCAGTACTTC	CASSPLGRQETQYF
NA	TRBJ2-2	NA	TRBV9	TGTGCCAGCAGCGATCCACGGTACACCGGGGAGCTGTTTTTT	CASSDPRYTGELFF
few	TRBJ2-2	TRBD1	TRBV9	TGTGCCAGCAGCGAGGGGACAGGGGGCAAGGGCACCGGGGAGCTGTTTTTT	CASSEGTGGKGTGELFF
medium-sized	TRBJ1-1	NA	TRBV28	TGTGCCAGCATCAGCGGGGCCCTGAACACTGAAGCTTTCTTT	CASISGALNTEAFF
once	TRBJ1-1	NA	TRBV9	TGTGCCAGCCTAAAGGGCCCTGCGGGGACTGAAGCTTTCTTT	CASLKGPAGTEAFF
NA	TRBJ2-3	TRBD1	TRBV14	TGTGCCAGCAGCCAACTCTGGACAGGGCCAACAGATACGCAGTATTTT	CASSQLWTGPTDTQYF
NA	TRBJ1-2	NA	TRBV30	TGTGCCTCGACCCGAGGGCCTAACTATGGCTACACCTTC	CASTRGPNYGYTF